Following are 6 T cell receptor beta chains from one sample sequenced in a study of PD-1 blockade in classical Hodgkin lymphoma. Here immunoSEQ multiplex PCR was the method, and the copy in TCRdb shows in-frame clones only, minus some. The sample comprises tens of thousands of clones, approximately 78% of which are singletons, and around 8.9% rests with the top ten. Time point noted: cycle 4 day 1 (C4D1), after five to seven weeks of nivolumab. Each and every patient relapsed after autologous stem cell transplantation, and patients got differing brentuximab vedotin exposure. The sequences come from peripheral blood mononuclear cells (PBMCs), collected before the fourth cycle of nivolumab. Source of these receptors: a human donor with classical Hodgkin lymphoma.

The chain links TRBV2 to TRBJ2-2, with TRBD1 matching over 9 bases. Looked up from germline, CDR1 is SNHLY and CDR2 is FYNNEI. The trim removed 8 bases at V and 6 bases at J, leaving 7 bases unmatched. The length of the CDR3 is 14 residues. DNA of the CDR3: TGTGCCAGCCGGGACAGGGTCGGTTCCGGGGAGCTGTTTTTT. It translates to CASRDRVGSGELFF.

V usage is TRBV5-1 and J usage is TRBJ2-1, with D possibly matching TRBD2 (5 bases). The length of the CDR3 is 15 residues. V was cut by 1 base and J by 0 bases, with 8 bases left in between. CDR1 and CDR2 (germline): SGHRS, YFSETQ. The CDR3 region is CASSLSGSSYNEQFF. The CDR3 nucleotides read TGCGCCAGCAGCTTGAGCGGAAGCTCCTACAATGAGCAGTTCTTC.

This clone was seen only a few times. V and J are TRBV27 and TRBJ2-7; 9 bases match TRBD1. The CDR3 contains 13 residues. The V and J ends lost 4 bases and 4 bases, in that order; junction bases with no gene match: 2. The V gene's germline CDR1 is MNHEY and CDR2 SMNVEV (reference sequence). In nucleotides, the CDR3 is TGTGCCAGCAGTTACAGGGGGCCGTACGAGCAGTACTTC. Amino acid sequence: CASSYRGPYEQYF.

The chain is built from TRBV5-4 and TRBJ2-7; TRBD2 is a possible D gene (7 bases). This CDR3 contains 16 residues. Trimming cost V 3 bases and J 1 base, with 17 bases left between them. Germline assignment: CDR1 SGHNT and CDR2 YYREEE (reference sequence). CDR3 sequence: CASSSLARGGSYEQYF. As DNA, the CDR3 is TGTGCCAGCAGCTCCCTGGCCAGGGGAGGGTCCTACGAGCAGTACTTC. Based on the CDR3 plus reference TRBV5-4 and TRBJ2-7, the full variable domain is ETGVTQSPTHLIKTRGQQVTLRCSSQSGHNTVSWYQQALGQGPQFIFQYYREEENGRGNFPPRFSGLQFPNYSSELNVNALELDDSALYLCASSSLARGGSYEQYFGPGTRLTVT.

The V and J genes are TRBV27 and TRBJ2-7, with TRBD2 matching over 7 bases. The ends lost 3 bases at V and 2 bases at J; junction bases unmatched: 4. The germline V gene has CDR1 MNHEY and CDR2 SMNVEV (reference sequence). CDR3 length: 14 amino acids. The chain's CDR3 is CASSFAGDAYEQYF. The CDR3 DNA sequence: TGTGCCAGCAGTTTCGCGGGAGATGCCTACGAGCAGTACTTC.

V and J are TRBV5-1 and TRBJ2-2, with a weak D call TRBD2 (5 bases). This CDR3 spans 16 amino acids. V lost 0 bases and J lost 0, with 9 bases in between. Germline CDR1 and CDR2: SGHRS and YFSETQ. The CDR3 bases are TGCGCCAGCAGCTTGGAAGCGGTGACGAACACCGGGGAGCTGTTTTTT. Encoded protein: CASSLEAVTNTGELFF.